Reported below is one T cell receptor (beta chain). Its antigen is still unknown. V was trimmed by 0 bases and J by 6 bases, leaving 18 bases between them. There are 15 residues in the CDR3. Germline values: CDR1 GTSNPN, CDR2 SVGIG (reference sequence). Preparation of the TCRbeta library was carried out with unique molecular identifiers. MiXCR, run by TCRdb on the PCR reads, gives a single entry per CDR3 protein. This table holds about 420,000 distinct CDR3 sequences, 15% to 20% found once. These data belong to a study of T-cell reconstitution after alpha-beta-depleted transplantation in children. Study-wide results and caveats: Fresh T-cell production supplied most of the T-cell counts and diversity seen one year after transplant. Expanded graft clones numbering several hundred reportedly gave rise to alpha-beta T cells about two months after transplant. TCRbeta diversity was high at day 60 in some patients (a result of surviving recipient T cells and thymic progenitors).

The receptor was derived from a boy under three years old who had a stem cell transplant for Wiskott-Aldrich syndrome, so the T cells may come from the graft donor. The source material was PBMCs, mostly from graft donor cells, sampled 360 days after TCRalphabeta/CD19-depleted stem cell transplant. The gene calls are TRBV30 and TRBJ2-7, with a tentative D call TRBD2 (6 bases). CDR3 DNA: TGTGCCTGGAGTGTACCTACAGGAGGGGCGGGCGAGCAGTACTTC. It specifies CAWSVPTGGAGEQYF.